One T cell receptor beta chain is described in this entry. Its antigen is still unknown. Libraries were prepared by immunoSEQ multiplex PCR; TCRdb keeps only in-frame clonotypes and omits some of them. Its table lists about 140,000 clones. This entry comes from a study of T cell responses to AZD1222 COVID-19 vaccine. Study-wide results and limits: Vaccination with two AZD1222 doses was followed by a rise in Spike-specific TCR breadth and depth. The study identified only five or six AZD1222 recipients as seropositive at baseline. Most donors were white British and more were female, and clonal diversity was possibly underestimated. The study reported that nearly half of spike-specific TCRs target unmutated variant regions.

V gave up 1 base and J gave up 7 bases, with 11 bases separating them. The CDR3 covers 14 residues. Germline V lookup: CDR1 LGHNA, CDR2 YSLEER. The sequencing input was peripheral blood. The TCR sequence derives from an adult in good health. This chain links TRBV4-3 with TRBJ2-1, with a tentative D call TRBD2 (5 bases). Here the CDR3 reads CASSQVGRANEQFF. CDR3 DNA: TGCGCCAGCAGCCAAGTGGGGAGAGCTAATGAGCAGTTCTTC.